This T cell receptor beta chain was found in a study of blood T cell repertoires in COVID-19. Study context: The cDNA or gDNA used as material had been derived from T cells, B-cell-depleted T cells, or PBMCs.

The assay was immunoSEQ multiplex PCR, and TCRdb's table has in-frame clones only and misses some. Here the sample spans about 86,000 clones, more than 75% being singletons. CDR3 length equals 14 residues. V lost 6 bases and J lost 2; bases outside the gene matches: 3. CDR1 and CDR2 from the germline V gene are KGHSH and LQKENI. Sequenced sample: peripheral blood. The V gene is TRBV18, the J gene TRBJ2-7; TRBD1 matches at 11 bases. This clonotype was obtained from a human donor in a cohort sampled during active COVID-19. CDR3 protein: CASSGQGATYEQYF. DNA of the CDR3: TGTGCCAGCTCTGGACAGGGGGCAACCTACGAGCAGTACTTC.